The sequence of this TCR beta chain was determined in a study of blood T cell repertoires in COVID-19. As for the study in general: The cDNA or gDNA used as material had been derived from T cells, B-cell-depleted T cells, or PBMCs.

The CDR3 runs 13 residues. V lost 0 bases to trimming and J lost 5 bases, with 7 bases between them. Some clones are missing from TCRdb's copy, which holds only in-frame ones; the method was immunoSEQ multiplex PCR. The sample holds approximately 41,000 clones, approximately 83% seen once. The rearrangement uses TRBV12-3 or TRBV12-4 and TRBJ1-1; D uncertain. The sequencing sample was made of peripheral blood. This sequence was found in a woman aged 80 or over with acute or convalescent COVID-19. The CDR3 coding sequence is TGTGCCAGCAGTTTAGCGCGAGAGACTGAAGCTTTCTTT. Translated, it gives CASSLARETEAFF.